This T cell receptor beta chain is drawn from a study of cytomegalovirus exposure and HLA in healthy donors. General study results and limits: Indistinguishable V segments such as TRBV6-2 and TRBV6-3 were excluded. The authors later linked a missense DCLRE1C variant to TCR beta V- and J-gene trimming. There were a few CMV-associated chains whose specificity for CMV antigens was confirmed in vitro. What was likely a sequencing artifact was a cluster of highly shared sequence variants.

The CDR3 has 13 amino acids. Trimming shortened V by 7 bases and J by 5 bases, and 15 bases separated the two germline ends. Germline CDR1 SGHDT, CDR2 YYEEEE. Amplification used 60 Vbeta primers and 13 Jbeta primers. The table came from immunoSEQ multiplex PCR; TCRdb's copy has only in-frame clones and leaves some out. The clone table shows fewer than 85,000 clones, with the ten largest holding about 4.6%. With respect to this clone: Its antigen is still unknown.

The sample consisted of PBMCs. The rearrangement uses TRBV5-6 and TRBJ1-2; D perhaps matches TRBD1 (6 bases). The TCR was taken from a man under 40 in good health and CMV-seronegative. The CDR3 DNA is TGTGCCAGCTGGTGGCAGGGGATTTATGGCTACACCTTC. Translating it yields CASWWQGIYGYTF.